A single sample gave rise to the 20 T cell receptor beta chains below, sequenced in a study of blood T cell repertoires in COVID-19. Produced via immunoSEQ multiplex PCR; TCRdb's table is partial and in-frame only. The repertoire holds under 200,000 clones, with around 83% as singletons. The specimen sequenced was peripheral blood. These receptor sequences come from a man aged 18 to 29 with acute or convalescent COVID-19.

The V gene is TRBV7-9, the J gene TRBJ1-1; perhaps TRBD1 as D (6 bases). Trimming stripped 6 bases from V and 1 base from J, with 12 bases between. Germline V lookup: CDR1 SEHNR, CDR2 FQNEAQ (reference sequence). The CDR3 is made up of 14 amino acids. For the CDR3, the DNA is TGTGCCAGCAGAAACAGGGTAACGAACACTGAAGCTTTCTTT. Its protein is CASRNRVTNTEAFF. The variable domain in full, completed from reference TRBV7-9 and TRBJ1-1, reads DTGVSQNPRHKITKRGQNVTFRCDPISEHNRLYWYRQTLGQGPEFLTYFQNEAQLEKSRLLSDRFSAERPKGSFSTLEIQRTEQGDSAMYLCASRNRVTNTEAFFGQGTRLTVV.

In its sample, this clone was seen once. This chain uses TRBV5-1 with TRBJ2-7; weak D call: TRBD2 (5 bases). Looked up from germline, CDR1 is SGHRS and CDR2 is YFSETQ. The CDR3 length is 14 residues. Trimming removed 4 bases at V and 1 base at J, with 12 bases between. CDR3 nucleotide sequence: TGCGCCAGCAGCCTAGCACCCGCTTCCTACGAGCAGTACGTC. This translates into CASSLAPASYEQYV.

V and J are TRBV10-2 and TRBJ1-1; weak D call: TRBD1 (6 bases). The length of the CDR3 is 14 residues. Trimming took 7 bases from V and 1 from J, leaving 13 bases between them. Per the germline V gene, CDR1 is WSHSY and CDR2 is SAAADI. The CDR3 reads CASTIGGPNTEAFF. The CDR3 nucleotides are TGCGCCAGCACCATAGGGGGACCGAACACTGAAGCTTTCTTT.

The V and J genes are TRBV3-1 (or the pseudogene TRBV3-2) and TRBJ2-7; 8 nucleotides line up with TRBD2. CDR1 and CDR2 (germline): LGHDT, YNNKEL (reference sequence). The CDR3 is 16 amino acids. Trimming at V came to 0 bases and at J to 4 bases, leaving 8 bases not matched to a gene. CDR3 coding DNA: TGTGCCAGCAGCCAAGATACTAGCGGCGGCCCTTACGAGCAGTACTTC. The encoded protein is CASSQDTSGGPYEQYF.

In this sample, this clone turned up a few times. The chain recombines TRBV11-2 with TRBJ2-2; TRBD2 aligns across 7 bases. Germline CDR1 SGHAT, CDR2 FQNNGV. J was trimmed by 4 bases and V by 5 bases; bases with no gene match: 7. The CDR3 has 15 residues. Here the CDR3 reads CASSIRLAPTGELFF. In DNA form, the CDR3 reads TGTGCCAGCAGCATCAGACTAGCACCCACCGGGGAGCTGTTTTTT.

This clone was seen a handful of times. The J gene is TRBJ2-1, the V gene TRBV28; D gene uncertain. V lost 3 bases to trimming and J lost 1 base, with 7 bases between them. The CDR3 has 14 amino acids. Germline CDR1 MDHEN, CDR2 SYDVKM. Here the CDR3 reads CASSFQLSYNEQFF. Written as DNA, the CDR3 is TGTGCCAGCAGTTTCCAACTATCCTACAATGAGCAGTTCTTC.

The chain recombines TRBV7-9 with TRBJ2-7, with 7 bases that match TRBD1. With V trimmed by 3 bases and J by 10 bases, 6 bases remained unmatched. Germline CDR1 and CDR2: SEHNR and FQNEAQ (reference sequence). The CDR3 extends over 12 amino acids. The CDR3 reads CASSFSRDRQYV. The CDR3 DNA reads TGTGCCAGCAGCTTTTCTCGGGACAGACAGTACGTC.

This clone was counted once. The chain has TRBV6-1 and TRBJ1-3, with a weak D call TRBD1 (6 bases). V lost 2 bases and J 8 bases, leaving 10 bases between the germline ends. CDR3 length: 13 amino acids. From germline, CDR1 is MNHNS and CDR2 SASEGT. The CDR3 spells CASSENRAYTIYF. The CDR3 DNA is TGTGCCAGCAGTGAAAACAGGGCTTACACCATATATTTT.

As to this clone: Germline and junction disagree at one end, which may indicate a read error. The chain recombines TRBV3-1 (or the pseudogene TRBV3-2) with TRBJ1-3; D is unclear. Germline V gene data show CDR1 as LGHDT and CDR2 as YNNKEL (reference sequence). This CDR3 spans 13 amino acids. CDR3 amino acids: CVSSPGEGYTIYF. The CDR3, as DNA: TGTGTCAGCAGCCCTGGTGAGGGCTACACCATATATTTT.

The chain employs TRBV5-1 and TRBJ2-3; D remains ambiguous. Germline V lookup: CDR1 SGHRS, CDR2 YFSETQ. The V and J ends lost 1 base and 1 base respectively, with 10 bases between them. The CDR3 is 15 residues long. The CDR3 nucleotides are TGCGCCAGCAGCTTGCGCAGCCGGGGCACAGATACGCAGTATTTT. It specifies CASSLRSRGTDTQYF.

The chain carries TRBV7-8 and TRBJ2-3; D might be TRBD1 (6 bases). Trimming pared 6 bases from V and 5 bases from J, leaving 15 bases between. CDR1 and CDR2 from the germline V gene are SGHVS and FQNEAQ. The CDR3 sequence is 14 residues long. The CDR3 coding sequence is TGTGCCAGCAGTCTGGACAGTAATGTAGATACGCAGTATTTT. This sequence encodes CASSLDSNVDTQYF.

The rearrangement uses TRBV7-9 and TRBJ2-1; 8 bases match TRBD2. The length of the CDR3 is 16 residues. The V and J ends lost 1 base and 8 bases, in that order; junction bases with no gene match: 10. The germline V gene has CDR1 SEHNR and CDR2 FQNEAQ (reference sequence). CDR3 bases: TGTGCCAGCAGCTTAGTAGCAGGCGGGGGGCGTGATGAGCAGTTCTTC. Translation gives CASSLVAGGGRDEQFF.

V usage is TRBV4-1 and J usage is TRBJ1-1; D is undetermined. The CDR3 is made up of 17 amino acids. The germline V gene has CDR1 MGHRA and CDR2 YSYEKL. With 0 bases removed from V and 7 bases from J, the gap between germline ends came to 21 bases. The DNA for the CDR3 is TGCGCCAGCAGCCAAGATCCCCGGGGAAATAAGGACCTTGAAGCTTTCTTT. Encoded protein: CASSQDPRGNKDLEAFF.

The chain uses TRBV5-1 and TRBJ1-6, with D uncertain. V was trimmed by 1 base and J by 10 bases, leaving 12 bases between them. CDR3 length: 14 residues. In germline, CDR1 is SGHRS, CDR2 YFSETQ. CDR3 loop: CASSLRGRESPLHF. The CDR3 region has the DNA TGCGCCAGCAGCTTGCGAGGGAGGGAATCACCCCTCCACTTT.

This clone was seen only a few times. This chain joins TRBV7-8 and TRBJ1-1; no firm D call. The V end lost 6 bases, the J end lost 1 base, and 12 bases lay between the germline ends. This CDR3 is built from 14 residues. Germline V lookup: CDR1 SGHVS, CDR2 FQNEAQ. In nucleotides, the CDR3 is TGTGCCAGCAGTCTCATACGGTCGAACACTGAAGCTTTCTTT. It yields the protein CASSLIRSNTEAFF.

The CDR3, as DNA: TGTGCCAGTAGTAATTTCGGGAGTGCCACAGATACGCAGTATTTT. This translates into CASSNFGSATDTQYF. The J gene is TRBJ2-3, the V gene TRBV19; D is possibly TRBD2 (6 bases). Trimming shortened V by 4 bases and J by 2 bases, and 13 bases separated the two germline ends. Looked up from germline, CDR1 is LNHDA and CDR2 is SQIVND (reference sequence). This CDR3 is 15 amino acids long.

The V call is TRBV5-1, the J call TRBJ2-1, with TRBD2 matching 15 bases. Trimming took 4 bases from V and 0 from J; bases not matched to a gene: 11. Germline loops: CDR1 SGHRS, CDR2 YFSETQ. The CDR3 covers 20 residues. As DNA, the CDR3 is TGCGCCAGCAGCCCCGGACTAGCGGGGGGGTATTTTAGCTCCTACAATGAGCAGTTCTTC. It encodes CASSPGLAGGYFSSYNEQFF. The full variable domain, its missing parts supplied by reference TRBV5-1 and TRBJ2-1, is KAGVTQTPRYLIKTRGQQVTLSCSPISGHRSVSWYQQTPGQGLQFLFEYFSETQRNKGNFPGRFSGRQFSNSRSEMNVSTLELGDSALYLCASSPGLAGGYFSSYNEQFFGPGTRLTVL.

The chain carries TRBV5-4 and TRBJ2-7, with D perhaps TRBD1 (8 bases). Germline CDR1 is SGHNT and CDR2 is YYREEE (reference sequence). Trimming stripped 4 bases from V and 3 bases from J, with 17 bases between. This CDR3 has 15 residues. CDR3 nucleotide sequence: TGTGCCAGCAGCACCAGGACAGGGAGGGACTACGAGCAGTACTTC. This sequence encodes CASSTRTGRDYEQYF.

The chain employs TRBV3-1 (or the pseudogene TRBV3-2) and TRBJ1-5, with 10 bases aligning to TRBD1. Germline values: CDR1 LGHDT, CDR2 YNNKEL (reference sequence). The V and J ends lost 3 bases and 6 bases, in that order; junction bases with no gene match: 2. This CDR3 is 14 amino acids long. CDR3 loop: CASSQTGGFQPQHF. The CDR3 DNA follows: TGTGCCAGCAGCCAGACAGGGGGCTTTCAGCCCCAGCATTTT.

The V and J genes are TRBV10-1 and TRBJ1-1, with D possibly being TRBD1 (6 bases). CDR1 and CDR2 from the germline V gene are WNHNN and SYGVQD (reference sequence). The CDR3 spans 12 residues. V was clipped by 3 bases and J by 7 bases, with 9 bases between them. This chain's CDR3 is CASSEQGHEAFF. CDR3 nucleotides: TGCGCCAGCAGTGAACAGGGCCATGAAGCTTTCTTT.